This T cell receptor (beta chain) stems from a study of T-cell memory formation after mild COVID-19. The wider study: Clustering of TCRs was largely donor specific.

CDR3 length equals 13 residues. V was clipped by 4 bases and J by 0 bases, with 6 bases between them. CDR1 is MNHEY, CDR2 SVGAGI, per germline. TCRdb passed the 5' RACE reads through MiXCR, listing each CDR3 protein once. The sample lists almost 350,000 distinct CDR3 sequences; less than 25% were seen once. This clonotype was counted a few times. The sample was PBMCs or a T cell subset sorted from them (not recorded which). The sequence was obtained from a young man who had mild COVID-19 (a few samples of this study predate the infection). Cell type and time point are not known. This chain uses TRBV6-5 with TRBJ1-2, with D hard to call. The CDR3: CASSFRSNYGYTF. CDR3 nucleotides: TGTGCCAGCAGTTTCCGTTCTAACTATGGCTACACCTTC.